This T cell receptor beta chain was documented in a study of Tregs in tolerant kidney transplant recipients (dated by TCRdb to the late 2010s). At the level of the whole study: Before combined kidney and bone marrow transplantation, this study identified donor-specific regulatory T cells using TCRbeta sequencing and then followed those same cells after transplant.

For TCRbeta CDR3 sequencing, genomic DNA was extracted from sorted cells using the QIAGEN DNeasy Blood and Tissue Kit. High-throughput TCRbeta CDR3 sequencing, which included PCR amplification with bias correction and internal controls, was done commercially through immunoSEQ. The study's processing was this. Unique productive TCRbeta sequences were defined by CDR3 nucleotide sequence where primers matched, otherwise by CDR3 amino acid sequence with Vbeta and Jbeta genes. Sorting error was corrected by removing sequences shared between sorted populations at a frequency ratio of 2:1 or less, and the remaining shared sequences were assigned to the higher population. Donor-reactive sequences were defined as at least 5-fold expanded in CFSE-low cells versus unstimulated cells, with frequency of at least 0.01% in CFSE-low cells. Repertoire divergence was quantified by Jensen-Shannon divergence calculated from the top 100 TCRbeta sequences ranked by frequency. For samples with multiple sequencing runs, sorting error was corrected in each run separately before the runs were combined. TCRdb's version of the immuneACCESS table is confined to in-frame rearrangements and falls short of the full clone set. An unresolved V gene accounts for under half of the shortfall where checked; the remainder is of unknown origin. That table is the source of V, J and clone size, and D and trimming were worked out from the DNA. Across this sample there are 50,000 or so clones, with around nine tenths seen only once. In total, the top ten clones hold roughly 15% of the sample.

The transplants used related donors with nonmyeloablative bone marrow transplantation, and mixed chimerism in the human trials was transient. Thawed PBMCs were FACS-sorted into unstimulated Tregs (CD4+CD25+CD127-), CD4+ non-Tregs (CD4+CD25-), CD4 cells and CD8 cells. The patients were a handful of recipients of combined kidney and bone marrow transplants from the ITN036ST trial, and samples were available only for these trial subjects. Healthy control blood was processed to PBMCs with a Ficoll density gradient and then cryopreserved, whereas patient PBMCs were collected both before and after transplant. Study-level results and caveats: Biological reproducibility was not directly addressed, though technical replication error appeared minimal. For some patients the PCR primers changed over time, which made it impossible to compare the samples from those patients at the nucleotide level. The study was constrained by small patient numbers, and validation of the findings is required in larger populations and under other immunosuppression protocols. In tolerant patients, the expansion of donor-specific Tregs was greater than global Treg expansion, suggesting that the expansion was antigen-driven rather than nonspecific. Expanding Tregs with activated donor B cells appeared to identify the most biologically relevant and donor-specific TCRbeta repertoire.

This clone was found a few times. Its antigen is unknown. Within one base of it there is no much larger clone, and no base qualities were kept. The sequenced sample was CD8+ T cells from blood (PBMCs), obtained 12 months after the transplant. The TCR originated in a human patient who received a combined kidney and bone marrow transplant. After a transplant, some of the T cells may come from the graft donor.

The nucleotide sequence reads as follows: TGCGCCAGCAGCCAAGCCTACCGACGAGGTGGAAACACCATATATTTT. This translates into CASSQAYRRGGNTIYF. The sequence is built from TRBV4-1 and TRBJ1-3; the D gene cannot be named for sure. CDR1 and CDR2, looked up from the germline V gene, are MGHRA and YSYEKL. Trimming at the junction amounts to 1 base on V and 3 bases on J, and the germline ends lie 13 bases apart. Inclusive of the bounding cysteine and phenylalanine, the CDR3 is 16 residues long. Only the CDR3 region is kept as DNA, spanning 48 bases read in frame from base 1.